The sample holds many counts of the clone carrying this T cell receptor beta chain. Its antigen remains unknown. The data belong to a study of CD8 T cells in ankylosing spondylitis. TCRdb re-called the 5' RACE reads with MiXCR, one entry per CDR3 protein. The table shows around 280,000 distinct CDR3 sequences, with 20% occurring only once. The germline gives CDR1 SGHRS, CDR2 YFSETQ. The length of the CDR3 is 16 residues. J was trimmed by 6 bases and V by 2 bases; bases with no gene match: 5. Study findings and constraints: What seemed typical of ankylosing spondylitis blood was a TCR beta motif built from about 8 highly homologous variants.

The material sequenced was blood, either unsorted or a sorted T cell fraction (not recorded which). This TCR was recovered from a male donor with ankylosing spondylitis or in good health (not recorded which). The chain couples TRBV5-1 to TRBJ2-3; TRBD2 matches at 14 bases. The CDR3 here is CASSLRTSGGSDTQYF. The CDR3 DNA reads TGCGCCAGCAGCTTAAGGACTAGCGGGGGGTCCGATACGCAGTATTTT.